This TCR beta chain comes out of a study of blood T cell repertoires in COVID-19. V shed 6 bases and J 2 bases; nucleotides not matched to a gene: 9. Per germline, CDR1 KGHSH and CDR2 LQKENI. CDR3 length equals 15 residues. Method: immunoSEQ multiplex PCR; TCRdb's copy keeps in-frame clones and lacks some. The table shows 200,000 or so clones, with 83% occurring only once. As concerns this clone: This sample also contains other DNA sequences that code for the same CDR3.

The specimen was PBMCs or T cells enriched from blood (not recorded which). This clonotype originated in a woman aged 50 to 65 who had been exposed to COVID-19. The chain is built from TRBV18 and TRBJ2-7, with 8 positions matching TRBD1. The DNA for the CDR3 is TGTGCCAGCTCTCCCGGGACAGGCCTTACCTACGAGCAGTACTTC. Its protein product is CASSPGTGLTYEQYF.